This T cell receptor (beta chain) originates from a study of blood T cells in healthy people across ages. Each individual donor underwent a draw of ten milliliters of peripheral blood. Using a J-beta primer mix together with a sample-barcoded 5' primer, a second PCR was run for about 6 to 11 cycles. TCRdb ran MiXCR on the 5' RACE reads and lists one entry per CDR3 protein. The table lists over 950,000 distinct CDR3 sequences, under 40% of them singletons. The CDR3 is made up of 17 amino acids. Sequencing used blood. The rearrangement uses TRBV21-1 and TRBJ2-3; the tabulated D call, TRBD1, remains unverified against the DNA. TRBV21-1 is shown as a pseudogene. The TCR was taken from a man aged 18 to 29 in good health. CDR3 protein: CASSKVDPGRAPDTQYF. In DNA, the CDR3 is TGTGCCAGCAGCAAAGTTGACCCGGGAAGGGCCCCAGATACGCAGTATTTT.